This entry concerns a single T cell receptor beta chain. This clonotype appeared a few times. No cognate antigen has been identified for it. No base quality information exists; no much larger clone differs at one position. Via the germline V gene, CDR1 is MNHNS and CDR2 SASEGT. Cut back by 6 bases and 5 bases, the V and J ends lie 6 bases apart. Inclusive of the bounding cysteine and phenylalanine, the CDR3 is 11 residues long. Here the CDR3 DNA is all that survives: 33 bases in frame from base 1. A patient counted as having stable Graves' hyperthyroidism if no progression to ophthalmopathy occurred over 18 months of follow-up. Hyperthyroidism patients were newly diagnosed, with disease duration under 2 months, and aged 18 to 65 years. Patients with uncontrolled infections, other autoimmune diseases, pregnancy or lactation were excluded. Diagnoses relied on clinical symptoms, serum thyroxine and TRAb, thyroid ultrasound and orbital computed tomography. PBMCs were separated from 10 ml of fresh peripheral blood using Ficoll-Paque density gradient centrifugation. Trizol reagent was used to extract total RNA, and RNA quality was then checked on an Agilent 2100 Bioanalyzer.

The sample belongs to a study of T cells in Graves' hyperthyroidism and ophthalmopathy (dated by TCRdb to about 2019). Study-level background: Peripheral blood was collected at initial diagnosis, before any treatment. To identify TCR V-J signatures that set the groups apart, the researchers used a discovery cohort of roughly 100 patients, made up of under 45 with Graves' ophthalmopathy and 57 with stable Graves' hyperthyroidism. Prospective prediction of ophthalmopathy was tested in an independent validation cohort of 18 to 20 hyperthyroidism patients and 17 patients who later progressed to ophthalmopathy. For training and testing, the roughly 100 patients in the discovery cohort were randomly divided in a 7:3 ratio. The study also compared thyroid tissue and blood T-cell repertoires from a handful of Graves' hyperthyroidism patients. Following sampling, methimazole starting at 30 mg daily was given to hyperthyroidism patients, and high-dose intravenous methylprednisolone was given to ophthalmopathy patients. The paper describes TCR Vbeta CDR3 sequencing of 140 or so peripheral blood samples, made up of roughly 40 ophthalmopathy patients, roughly 75 hyperthyroidism patients and about 17 progressor patients.

TCR beta CDR3 regions were amplified from RNA transcripts. The TCR CDR3 was subjected to a first round of RT-PCR using the HTBI primer set and the Qiagen OneStep RT-PCR kit. A second multiplex PCR round built the libraries, followed by size selection and purification. The libraries were sequenced on an Illumina HiSeq2000 using paired-end 100 bp reads. The study's own analysis went as follows. Raw data were processed with SOAPnuke, discarding reads with adapters, uncalled bases, mean Phred below 15, or no exact constant-primer or identifier match. High-quality paired reads were merged using COPE v1.2.5, and each unique nucleotide sequence was defined as a clonotype. MiTCR v1.1 was used to align the clonotypes against IMGT TRBV, TRBD and TRBJ reference segments. The analysis included only V-J combinations with a frequency above 0.0001, which together covered around 99% of the repertoires. The TCS score was defined as the ratio of F50 (clonal expansion) to E x V (chaos), calculated using BLOSUM62-based TCRdist between CDR3 peptides within each V-J. Welch's t-statistics and random forest reduced some 510 V-J features to 13, which were used in a naive Bayes classifier (R e1071). In-frame beta chains were kept once TCRdb had trimmed the public reads at Q25 with fastp and called clones with MiXCR. Each CDR3 protein gets just one entry, which takes the most common genes and DNA from the rows behind it. Clone size and V and J calls follow TCRdb, not the original study. The table for this sample lists roughly 420,000 distinct CDR3 sequences; roughly an eighth of them were counted only once. 5% to 6.5% of the sample lies in the top ten.

Results the study describes overall, beyond this receptor: A model built on a 13 V-J signature distinguished ophthalmopathy from stable hyperthyroidism, reaching about 89% sensitivity and about 81% specificity in cross-validation and 80%/75% in testing. In validation, the model predicted progression to ophthalmopathy with approximately 69% sensitivity and less than 75% specificity, a median of approximately 6.5 months before onset. No statistical method was used to set the sample size in advance, and investigators knew the group allocation. Most expanded thyroid clonotypes (frequency above 0.001) were also found in blood, which suggests that blood repertoires may mirror thyroid immune responses.

The receptor's source is a woman between 18 and 30 years old with Graves' hyperthyroidism. The sample comprised blood. The chain links TRBV6-1 with TRBJ2-3; too little of a D gene remains to name it. This receptor has the CDR3 CASRDQDTQYF. The bases read TGTGCCAGCAGGGACCAAGATACGCAGTATTTT.